A single count supports the clone carrying this T cell receptor beta chain. The antigen remains undetermined. Profiled with immunoSEQ multiplex PCR; TCRdb holds only in-frame clones, not every one. The sample has approximately 70,000 clones, 85% to 95% seen once; the top ten hold over 4.5%. The data are from a study of OX40 agonist ivuxolimab in advanced cancers. Study-wide background: Subjects had a mean age of about 65 years, with a range of roughly 23 to 79; almost 85% were male. A partial response was reached by three patients: one with hepatocellular carcinoma and two with cutaneous melanoma. Whole-study findings and limits: The study found that CD8+ T cells averaged more expanded clones than CD4+.

From germline, CDR1 is GTSNPN and CDR2 SVGIG (reference sequence). The CDR3 runs to 11 residues. V lost 3 bases, J lost 7 bases, and 9 bases lay in between. This material consisted of CD4+ or CD8+ T cells sorted from blood, taken in a trial of the OX40 agonist ivuxolimab. The J gene is TRBJ1-1, the V gene TRBV30; no definite D call. This clonotype was sampled from an adult with an advanced solid tumor such as melanoma, head and neck, liver or kidney cancer. CDR3 in DNA: TGTGCCTGGAGCCTACCACGTGAAGCTTTCTTT. This codes for CAWSLPREAFF.